This T cell receptor beta chain was identified during a study of cytomegalovirus exposure and HLA in healthy donors (dated by TCRdb to between 2016 and 2019). With respect to the entire study: An earlier analysis of several hundred of the donors reported approximately 300 Gb of sequence data and around 120 million unique TCR beta sequences obtained from roughly 170 million T cells. In a later genetic analysis, genome-wide SNP genotypes for about 55% of the roughly 670 donors were used, and that subset was treated as a discovery cohort. An earlier analysis of around 640 of the donors used high-throughput TCR beta sequencing to judge whether each TCR beta V gene segment behaved as functional or pseudogenic. The genetic ancestry cluster associated with self-reported Caucasian donors included 81% of the 398 genotyped donors. Along with the approximately 670-subject first cohort, a separate validation cohort of 120 different subjects was used. The T cell repertoires of 700 or so subjects were profiled by immunosequencing and related to cytomegalovirus serostatus. Five DR-DQ haplotypes were handled as single units for association and clustering, since linkage in the cohort was strong. Alongside the repertoire data, information on donor age, sex, ethnicity and CMV serostatus was compiled. The study was designed to test whether signatures of past pathogen exposure could be identified by cataloging public T cell receptors. Across some 400 genotyped donors of the cohort, an average of roughly 250,000 unique TCR beta nucleotide sequences per donor were sequenced, and around 20% of those sequences were non-productive. Both class I and class II loci were covered by HLA typing, at four-digit resolution. To study patterns of TCR occurrence, a later analysis re-analyzed previously published TCR beta repertoires from 700 or so donors and added high-resolution HLA genotyping. In the later analysis, no new phenotypic data were used to find candidate immune exposures; instead, reliance was placed on TCR beta sequences and their occurrence across donors. To predict cytomegalovirus infection status, the study brought together high-throughput TCR immunosequencing, statistical association of individual TCRs with disease status, and machine learning. Typing coverage varied by locus: roughly 629-630 donors for A, B, C, DRB1 and DQB1; approximately 560 for DQA1; nearly 610 for DPA1; more than 450 for DPB1. An early release covering about 600 HLA-typed donors comprised approximately 290 gigabases of sequencing data and tens of millions of unique TCR sequences. All discovery cohort repertoires had been generated using a single sequencing platform.

Here is what the overall study found, with its caveats: At a false discovery rate of 0.05, a later analysis linked 16,951 TCR beta sequences to specific HLA alleles. About 17 rarely observed V segments, including chromosome 9 orphons, were excluded from the earlier analysis of a few hundred of the donors because counts were too low. The sequencing pipeline was judged likely to have produced a cluster of highly shared sequence variants as a technical artifact. In vitro tests confirmed that a few of the cytomegalovirus-associated TCR beta chains recognize cytomegalovirus antigens. A further reported finding was that TCR beta sequences accurately predicted the HLA-A and HLA-B alleles for most subjects in the first cohort. A later analysis found that most CMV-associated TCR beta chains appeared HLA-restricted, with HLA associations seemingly driven largely by CMV exposure. The classifier was reported to diagnose cytomegalovirus status with high specificity and sensitivity in both the original and validation cohorts. A later genetic analysis associated a missense DCLRE1C variant with V-gene and J-gene trimming of TCR beta chains, and an independent cohort replicated the association. Several of the top co-occurrence clusters appeared to be linked to parvovirus B19, influenza, CMV and Epstein-Barr virus, according to a later analysis. Most TCR sequences were observed very rarely across donors, whereas some public TCRs were present in many individuals. Compared with equally common non-associated chains, HLA-associated TCR beta chains in a later analysis were more clonally expanded and had lower generation probabilities. Some IMGT-functional V segments, including TRBV6-2 and TRBV6-3, could not be told apart with the 87-base-pair reads, so those segments were excluded. In the study, 164 TCR beta chains were listed as associated with cytomegalovirus. This cohort had only TCR beta chains sequenced, and the lack of alpha or paired-chain data limited which features could be detected. Roughly uniform sequencing depth across donors was assumed in presence/absence analyses, although this assumption may not hold. Compared with the 666-donor mean, donors in an Asian-associated ancestry cluster had fewer N-insertions in productive TCRs, according to a later genetic analysis. It was suggested by the authors that the approach could potentially be generalized to other disease states and immunological phenotypes. CMV serostatus was the only immune exposure information available for the cohort. Broadly in line with IMGT annotations, most TCR beta V segments showed up in productive rearrangements about 87% or about 30% of the time in an earlier analysis of approximately 600 of the donors. In a later analysis, the rate of TCR association differed among HLA loci, with DRB1 alleles having the most associated TCRs and HLA-C alleles having the fewest. Strong co-occurrence of HLA alleles, especially DR and DQ, made assigning TCR associations to individual alleles difficult. HLA typing was unavailable for some donors at each locus, so association tests used only the typed subset. Correlated functional status among segregating V segments might be attributable to linkage disequilibrium, but an unknown experimental factor could not be ruled out.

Taken from cysteine to phenylalanine, the CDR3 has 14 residues. The sequence is cut down to CDR3 DNA, 42 bases in frame from base 1. V is cut by 1 base and J by 7 bases, and the space between the germline ends is 13 bases. Per the germline V gene, LGHNA is the CDR1 and YNFKEQ is the CDR2. As regards this clone: The antigen this receptor binds is unknown. Qualities for individual bases were not recorded, and no much larger clone is one base off.

The library was generated by the immunoSEQ multiplex PCR assay. The multiplex PCR relied on a mix of 60 forward primers for TCR Vbeta segments and 13 reverse primers for TCR Jbeta segments. The CDR3 region of rearranged TCR beta genes was amplified from genomic DNA with a multiplex PCR assay. Amplified TCR beta libraries were sequenced as 87-base-pair reads on the Illumina HiSeq System. Processing in the source paper ran as follows. A later analysis counted approximately 76 million unique TCR beta chains across the 550 to 800 repertoires, and roughly 10 million of these chains were shared by at least two donors. Raw reads were error-corrected and collapsed into unique sequences by a nearest-neighbor algorithm in which closely related sequences were merged to remove PCR and sequencing errors. Alignment of CDR3 sequences to IMGT reference sequences was used to assign V, D and J gene segments. For a sequence to be retained, at least a six-nucleotide match to both a V gene segment and a J gene segment was required. A rearrangement was called productive if the CDR3 had no stop codons and remained in frame with V and J, and every other rearrangement was called non-productive. CDR3 was defined by IMGT convention, running from the second conserved V-encoded cysteine to the conserved J-encoded phenylalanine. Sequences without an unambiguous match to a single V gene segment were excluded from the earlier analysis of 450 to 650 of the donors. In an earlier analysis of roughly 500 of the donors, V segments were called functional above 56.7% productive rearrangements and were called segregating when the between-donor standard deviation exceeded 5%. A statistical classification framework was developed to diagnose cytomegalovirus status using the catalog of TCR beta chain sequences. In a later analysis, V and J genes were assigned by comparing TCR nucleotide sequences against IMGT/GENE-DB human TR gene sequences. In a later analysis, CDR3 sequences and most-parsimonious VDJ recombination scenarios were assigned using the TCRdist pipeline. A later analysis defined each TCR beta chain by its CDR3 amino acid sequence plus V-gene family, and excluded reads lacking a unique V-gene family. As a way to deal with suspected cross-contamination and a sequencing artifact, a later analysis dropped more than 500 nucleotide sequences that were highly shared and had low generation probability. For each public chain, a later analysis derived a clonal expansion index from normalized ranks of inferred template counts within each repertoire. In a later analysis, generation probabilities were computed with a VDJ recombination model fitted to out-of-frame rearrangements, and the resulting probabilities were checked against IGoR. In a later analysis, TCR-TCR, TCR-HLA and TCR-CMV co-occurrence was scored with hypergeometric tests, and a repertoire-size bias correction was applied to TCR pairs. In a later analysis, false discovery rates were estimated by permuting HLA or CMV assignments 20 times. A later analysis grouped co-occurring TCRs with DBSCAN, adding TCRdist sequence similarity when clustering within HLA-allele-positive subsets. Co-occurrence clustering excluded repertoires with fewer than 30,000 or more than 120,000 public chains, plus five with anomalous nucleotide sharing. Sourced from immuneACCESS, this table was stored by TCRdb with only in-frame sequences that have V and J called. A share of the clones is absent; for the studies checked, an unresolved V gene accounts for under half, and the remainder has no known explanation. The V and J calls and the clone size are those of that table, but D and trimming were determined from the DNA. Within this sample are 100,000 to 150,000 clones, with around 79% of them counted one time only. 6.3% of the sample rests with the top ten.

The cohort was made up of about 610 healthy bone marrow donors. At the time of sampling, every cohort member was nominally healthy, though immune exposures that went unrecorded were likely present. The donor tested CMV seronegative, placing the donor among the 352 seronegative members of the cohort. A peripheral blood sample was provided by each donor, and peripheral blood mononuclear cells were used for TCR beta sequencing. Genomic DNA extraction from the blood cell samples was performed with the Qiagen DNeasy Blood Extraction Kit. The V and J genes are TRBV4-2 and TRBJ1-2; a confident D gene designation cannot be given. The sequenced sample consisted of PBMCs. The TCR originated in a woman in her thirties or forties in good health and CMV-seronegative. The CDR3 protein: CASSQGAGDGGYTF. The DNA sequence is as follows: TGTGCCAGCAGCCAAGGGGCCGGGGATGGTGGCTACACCTTC.